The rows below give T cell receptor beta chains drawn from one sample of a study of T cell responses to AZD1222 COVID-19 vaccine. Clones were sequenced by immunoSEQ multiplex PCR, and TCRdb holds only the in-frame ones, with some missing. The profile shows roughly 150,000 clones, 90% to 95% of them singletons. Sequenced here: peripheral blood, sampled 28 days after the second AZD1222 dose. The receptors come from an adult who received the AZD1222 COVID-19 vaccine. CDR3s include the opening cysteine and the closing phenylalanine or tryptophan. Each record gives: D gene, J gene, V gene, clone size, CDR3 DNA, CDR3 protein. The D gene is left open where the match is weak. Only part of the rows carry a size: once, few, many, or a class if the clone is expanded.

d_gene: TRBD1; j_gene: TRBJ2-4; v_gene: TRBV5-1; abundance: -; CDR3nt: TGCGCCAGCAGCTTGGGAAGACAGGGGATGAGAAACATTCAGTACTTC; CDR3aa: CASSLGRQGMRNIQYF
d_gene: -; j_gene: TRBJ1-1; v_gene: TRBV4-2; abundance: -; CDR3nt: TGTGCCAGCAGCGAAGGGGTCCTTGGAGGGAAAGGATTAGCAGCTTTCTTT; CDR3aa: CASSEGVLGGKGLAAFF
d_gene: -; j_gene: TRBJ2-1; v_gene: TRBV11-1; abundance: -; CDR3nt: TGTGCCAGCAGCTTAGTTCTACGCTCCTACAATGAGCAGTTCTTC; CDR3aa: CASSLVLRSYNEQFF
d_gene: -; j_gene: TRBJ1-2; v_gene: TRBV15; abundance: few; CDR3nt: TGTGCCACCAGCGGGGGGGCTGGCTACACCTTC; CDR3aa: CATSGGAGYTF
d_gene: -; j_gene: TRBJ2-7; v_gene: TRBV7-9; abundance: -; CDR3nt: TGTGCCAGCAGCTTATTAGCCCAGGGGCAGTACTTC; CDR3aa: CASSLLAQGQYF
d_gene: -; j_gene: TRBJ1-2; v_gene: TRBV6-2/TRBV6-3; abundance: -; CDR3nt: TGTGCCAGCAGTTGGGCGGACGACTCAACCCCCTATGGCTACACCTTC; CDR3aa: CASSWADDSTPYGYTF
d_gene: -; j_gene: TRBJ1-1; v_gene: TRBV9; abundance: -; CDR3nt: TGTGCCAGCAGCGTAGGGGGGTTTTCCACTGAAGCTTTCTTT; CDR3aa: CASSVGGFSTEAFF
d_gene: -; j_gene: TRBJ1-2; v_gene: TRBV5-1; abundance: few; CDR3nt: TGCGCCAGCAGCATTGCGTCTGCGGGGGCGTATGGCTACACCTTC; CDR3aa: CASSIASAGAYGYTF
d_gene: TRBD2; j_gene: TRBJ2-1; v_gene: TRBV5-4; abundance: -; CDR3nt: TGTGCCAGCAGCCCAGCGGGAGTGGGTTACAATGAGCAGTTCTTC; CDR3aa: CASSPAGVGYNEQFF
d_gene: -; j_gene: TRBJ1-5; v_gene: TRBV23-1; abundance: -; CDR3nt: TGCGCCAGCAGTCACTCCCCGATCCAGACAGGTGTTGGACAGCCCCAGCATTTT; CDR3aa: CASSHSPIQTGVGQPQHF
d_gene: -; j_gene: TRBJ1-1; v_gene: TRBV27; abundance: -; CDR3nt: TGTGCCAGCAGTTTCCGACCGGGGGCATTTGAAGCTTTCTTT; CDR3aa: CASSFRPGAFEAFF
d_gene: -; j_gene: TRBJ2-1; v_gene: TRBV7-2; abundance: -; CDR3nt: TGTGCCAGCAGCGTACAGGGCCTCAATGAGCAGTTCTTC; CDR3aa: CASSVQGLNEQFF
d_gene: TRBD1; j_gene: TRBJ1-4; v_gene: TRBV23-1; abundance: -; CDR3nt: TGCGCCAGCATTCCGGGACAGGGTAATGAAAAACTGTTTTTT; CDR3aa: CASIPGQGNEKLFF
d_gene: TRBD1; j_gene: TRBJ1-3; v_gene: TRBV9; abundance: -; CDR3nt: TGTGCCAGCAGCGTAGCCCCGTATTGGGACAGGGGAAACACCATATATTTT; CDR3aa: CASSVAPYWDRGNTIYF
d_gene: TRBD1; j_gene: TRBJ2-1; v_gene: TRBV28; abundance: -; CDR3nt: TGTGCCAGCGTGGGGTACAGGGGGATTGATGAGCAGTTCTTC; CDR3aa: CASVGYRGIDEQFF
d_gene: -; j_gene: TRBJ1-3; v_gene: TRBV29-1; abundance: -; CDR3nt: TGCAGCGTTGAAAAGGATCCGAGCTCTGGAAACACCATATATTTT; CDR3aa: CSVEKDPSSGNTIYF
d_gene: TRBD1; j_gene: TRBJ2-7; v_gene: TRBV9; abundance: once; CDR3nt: TGTGCCAGCAGCCCCCCCCGGGACAGCTCTAGCTCCTACGAGCAGTACTTC; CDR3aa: CASSPPRDSSSSYEQYF
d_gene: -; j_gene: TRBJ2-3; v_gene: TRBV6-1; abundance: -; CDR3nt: TGTGCCAGCAGTGAATTTTCTGGCAGGGGAACAGATACGCAGTATTTT; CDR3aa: CASSEFSGRGTDTQYF
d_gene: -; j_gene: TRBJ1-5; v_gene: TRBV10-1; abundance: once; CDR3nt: TGCGCCAGCAGTGAGCAGGGGCATCAGCCCCAGCATTTT; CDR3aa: CASSEQGHQPQHF
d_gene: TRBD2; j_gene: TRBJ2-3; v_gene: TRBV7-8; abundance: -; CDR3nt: TGTGCCAGCAGCAGCGGGGCAGGGACCATTCTACCGCAGTATTTT; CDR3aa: CASSSGAGTILPQYF
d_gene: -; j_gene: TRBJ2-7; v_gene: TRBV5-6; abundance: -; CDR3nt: TGTGCCAGCAGCTTGTCGCTCAAGTACGAGCAGTACTTC; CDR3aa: CASSLSLKYEQYF
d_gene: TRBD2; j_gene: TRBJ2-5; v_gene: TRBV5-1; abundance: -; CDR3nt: TGCGCCAGCAGCTTGGCCGGGCTAGCGGGAGCCTTGGTGAGGGGAGAGACCCAGTACTTC; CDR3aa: CASSLAGLAGALVRGETQYF
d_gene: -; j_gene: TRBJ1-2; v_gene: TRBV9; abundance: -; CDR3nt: TGTGCCAGCAGCGTGTCCCTCACGACGGGGATCTATGGCTACACCTTC; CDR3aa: CASSVSLTTGIYGYTF
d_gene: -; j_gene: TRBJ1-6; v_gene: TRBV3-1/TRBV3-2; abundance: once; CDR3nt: TGTGCCAGCAGCCAAGATCGGGCAGGGGTGGTTCCCCTCCACTTT; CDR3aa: CASSQDRAGVVPLHF
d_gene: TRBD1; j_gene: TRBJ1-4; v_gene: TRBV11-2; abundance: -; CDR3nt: TGTGCCAGCAGCTTAGGACAGGGGGGGGAAAAACTGTTTTTT; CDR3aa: CASSLGQGGEKLFF
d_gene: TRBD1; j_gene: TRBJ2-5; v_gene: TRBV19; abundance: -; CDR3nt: TGTGCCAGTAGTAGACAGGGAGTAGAGACCCAGTACTTC; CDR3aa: CASSRQGVETQYF
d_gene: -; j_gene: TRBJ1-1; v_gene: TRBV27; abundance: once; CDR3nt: TGTGCCAGCAGTTTATTTCAGGGGCGGGGCACTGAAGCTTTCTTT; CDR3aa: CASSLFQGRGTEAFF
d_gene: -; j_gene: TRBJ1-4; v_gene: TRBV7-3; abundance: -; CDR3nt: TGTGCCAGCAGCTTATCAGGGTCAACTAATGAAAAACTGTTTTTT; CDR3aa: CASSLSGSTNEKLFF
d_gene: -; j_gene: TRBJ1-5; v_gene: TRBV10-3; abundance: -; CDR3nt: TGTGCCATCAGTGTGGGGGCCGGCAATCAGCCCCAGCATTTT; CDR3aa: CAISVGAGNQPQHF
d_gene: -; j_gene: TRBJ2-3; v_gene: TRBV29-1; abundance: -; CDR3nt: TGCAGCGTCGTATCCACAGCTAGCACAGATACGCAGTATTTT; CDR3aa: CSVVSTASTDTQYF
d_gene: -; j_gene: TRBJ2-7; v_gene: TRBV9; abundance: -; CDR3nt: TGTGCCAGCAGCCCAAGACACTCGGGGGCGGAGCAGTACTTC; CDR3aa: CASSPRHSGAEQYF
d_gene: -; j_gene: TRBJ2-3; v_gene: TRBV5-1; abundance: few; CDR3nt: TGCGCCAGCAGCTCTCCGGAGCGTGGGGCCACAGATACGCAGTATTTT; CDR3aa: CASSSPERGATDTQYF